This T cell receptor beta chain emerged from a study of T-cell memory formation after mild COVID-19. Findings and limits, study-wide: Some clones that responded turned up in pre-infection memory, which suggests that cross-reactive memory joined in. Shrinking CD4+ clones resided mostly in CM and EM, and CD8+ ones in EMRA.

The 5'RACE method, run with constant-segment primers, produced TCR alpha and TCR beta cDNA libraries (carrying sample barcodes and UMIs). A single record per CDR3 protein comes from TCRdb applying MiXCR to the 5' RACE reads. The table lists 250,000 to 350,000 distinct CDR3 sequences, 15% to 20% of them singletons, with about 23% in the top ten. The CDR3 is 13 residues long. The V end lost 5 bases, the J end lost 6 bases, and 10 bases lay between the germline ends. Germline V gene sequence: CDR1 MGHDK, CDR2 SYGVNS. Remarks on this clonotype: Its antigen remains unknown.

V gene TRBV25-1 combines with J gene TRBJ2-2; no definite D call. This receptor was taken from a man between 18 and 29 years old who had mild COVID-19 (a few samples of this study predate the infection). Cell type and time point are not known. Material: PBMCs or a T cell subset sorted from them (not recorded which). CDR3 loop: CASSSGIAGELFF. CDR3 in DNA: TGTGCCAGCAGTTCGGGCATCGCCGGGGAGCTGTTTTTT.